The present entry profiles one T cell receptor beta chain with its context. The antigen remains undetermined. The sample belongs to a study of T cell responses to AZD1222 COVID-19 vaccine. Here immunoSEQ multiplex PCR was the method, and the copy in TCRdb shows in-frame clones only, minus some. The sample includes some 150,000 clones, 91% of them seen just once. Study-level points and caveats: Reportedly, nearly half the spike-specific TCRs target unmutated variant regions. An increase in Spike-specific TCR breadth and depth was observed after two AZD1222 doses.

In germline, CDR1 is ENHRY, CDR2 SYGVKD. Deletions cut 6 bases from V and 11 bases from J, with 8 bases between. The CDR3 consists of 10 residues. The gene calls are TRBV10-3 and TRBJ1-5; D is possibly TRBD1 (5 bases). Material: peripheral blood, obtained on day 0 of AZD1222 vaccination. This TCR was recovered from an adult in good health. Here the CDR3 reads CAIRQGAQHF. CDR3 sequence (DNA): TGTGCCATCAGGCAAGGGGCCCAGCATTTT.